The entry that follows covers one TCR beta chain sequence. Its antigen is unknown. If patients had autoimmune disease history or systemic immunosuppression, they were excluded. The V gene's germline CDR1 is SGHTA and CDR2 FQGTGA. Trimming removed 7 bases at V and 7 bases at J, with 29 bases between. This CDR3 contains 18 residues. Only in-frame clones appear in the TCRdb table, and some are missing; sequencing was by immunoSEQ multiplex PCR. In the table there are approximately 99,000 clones, 95% to 97% of which are singletons. This specimen comes from a study of OX40 agonist ivuxolimab in advanced cancers. Study-level points and caveats: Undetermined was the antigen specificity of the expanded peripheral T cells. CD8+ T cells showed, on average, more clonal expansion than CD4+ cells.

The sequences come from CD4+ or CD8+ T cells sorted from blood, collected in a trial of the OX40 agonist ivuxolimab. The gene calls are TRBV7-3 and TRBJ2-4; D is ambiguous. The sequence was obtained from an adult with an advanced solid tumor such as melanoma, head and neck, liver or kidney cancer. CDR3 DNA: TGTGCCAGCACCTTTAAACCGGGCCGTAGGGCCCCACCGAACATTCAGTACTTC. Translated, it gives CASTFKPGRRAPPNIQYF.